Sequencing of this T cell receptor beta chain was carried out in a study of early T cells in non-severe SARS-CoV-2 infection (dated by TCRdb to the early 2020s). In the study overall: Bulk RNA from unsorted whole blood was used for TCR sequencing, so alpha and beta chains could not be paired. The investigation overall reported the following: VDJdb matching was skewed toward anti-spike CD8 responses and likely underestimated virus-specific expansions by missing private and CD4 specificities.

Library method: 5' RACE. Sequencing was performed on a NextSeq 500. The TCR library protocol attached unique molecular identifiers to individual cDNA molecules to correct for sequencing error and PCR bias. Both TCR alpha and beta chains were sequenced, and tight co-correlation was observed between alpha and beta sequence abundances in each sample. As for how the authors treated the data: Decombinator V4 was used to annotate the V gene, J gene and CDR3 of the TCR sequences. TCRs were defined as expanded if a significant change between any two time points was detected under a Poisson model with p below 0.0001. Abundances of TCRs were expressed as counts per million after normalisation to the total number of TCRs sequenced in each sample. TRAV1-2 paired with TRAJ12, TRAJ20 or TRAJ33 defined MAIT TCRs, while TRAV10 paired with TRAJ18 defined iNKT TCRs. VDJdb, accessed 1 November 2021, was searched for CMV, EBV and SARS-CoV-2 annotated TCRs, with TCRs annotated for multiple antigens excluded. Using fastp at Q25 and MiXCR, TCRdb reprocessed the public reads and kept productive beta chains. Duplicate CDR3 protein sequences are folded into a single record with the most common DNA and genes. TCRdb's processing, not the authors', yielded these V and J calls. For this sample the table gives about 52,000 distinct CDR3 sequences, of which 11% were detected only once. Around 14% of the sample rests with the top ten.

A case-control design nested within a healthcare worker cohort in London, UK, was used, with weekly nasopharyngeal swab PCR tests and blood sampling performed. Healthcare workers were recruited between 23 and 31 March 2020, during the week of the UK lockdown, and were followed weekly for up to about 15 weeks. Comment on this clonotype: Its antigen remains unidentified. Base-call qualities are not available, and no considerably larger clone is one nucleotide away.

The CDR3 contains 17 residues, cysteine and phenylalanine counted. Only the CDR3 part of the read is kept: 51 bases, read in frame from the first base. The germline V gene yields KGHDR for CDR1 and SFDVKD for CDR2. V and J lose 4 bases and 0 bases, and a span of 16 bases separates them. Source material: whole blood. The sequence came from an adult who was a healthcare worker with PCR-confirmed SARS-CoV-2 infection or an uninfected control (not recorded which). Recombination joined TRBV24-1 with TRBJ2-3; too little of a D gene remains to name it. Here the CDR3 is given as CATSDHIDPTSTDTQYF. In nucleotide form, the sequence is TGTGCCACCAGTGACCATATCGACCCCACTAGCACAGATACGCAGTATTTT.